The present T cell receptor (beta chain) was sequenced within a study of blood T cell repertoires in COVID-19. Study context: Material from acute and convalescent COVID-19 was sourced from the United States, Italy and Spain. The cDNA or gDNA used as material had been derived from T cells, B-cell-depleted T cells, or PBMCs.

This clone came up once. In the source study's methods: Scientists estimated how many nucleated cells there were by amplifying reference gene primers. Using immunoSEQ multiplex PCR, the repertoire was profiled, and TCRdb retains in-frame clones only, with some absent. V, J and clone size were drawn from that table, and D and trimming were deduced from the DNA. The profile shows about 240,000 clones, around nine tenths of them singletons. The CDR3 contains 17 residues. Trimming removed 2 bases from V and 6 bases from J; junction bases left unmatched: 8. CDR1 and CDR2 from the germline V gene are MNHEY and SMNVEV (reference sequence).

The J gene is TRBJ2-1, the V gene TRBV27; TRBD1 matches 12 bases. Material: peripheral blood. This TCR derives from a woman in her 70s with active or convalescent COVID-19. The DNA for the CDR3 is TGTGCCAGCAGTTTAGGGACAGGGGGCGCGAACCCCAATGAGCAGTTCTTC. Protein product: CASSLGTGGANPNEQFF.